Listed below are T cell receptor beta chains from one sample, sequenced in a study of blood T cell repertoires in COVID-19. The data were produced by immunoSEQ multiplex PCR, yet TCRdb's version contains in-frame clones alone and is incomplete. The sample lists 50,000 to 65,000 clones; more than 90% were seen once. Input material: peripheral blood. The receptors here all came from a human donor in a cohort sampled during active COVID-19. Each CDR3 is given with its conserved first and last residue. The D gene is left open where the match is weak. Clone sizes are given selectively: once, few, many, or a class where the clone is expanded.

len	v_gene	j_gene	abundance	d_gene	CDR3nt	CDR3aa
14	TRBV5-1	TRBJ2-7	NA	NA	TGCGCCAGCAGCTTGGTGGAGGGTGTACGCGAGCAGTACTTC	CASSLVEGVREQYF
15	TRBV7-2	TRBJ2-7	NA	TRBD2	TGTGCCAGCAGCTTTACTAGCGGGAGGGCCGGTGAGCAGTACTTC	CASSFTSGRAGEQYF
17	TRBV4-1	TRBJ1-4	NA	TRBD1	TGCGCCAGCAGCCAAGGAAAACTAACAGGGGGGAATGAAAAACTGTTTTTT	CASSQGKLTGGNEKLFF
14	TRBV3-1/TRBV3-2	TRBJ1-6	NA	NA	TGTGCCAGCAGCAGAAACGAGGGTAATTCACCCCTCCACTTT	CASSRNEGNSPLHF
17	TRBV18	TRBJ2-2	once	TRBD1	TGTGCCAGCTCACCACTTCTCGGGACAGGTCACACCGGGGAGCTGTTTTTT	CASSPLLGTGHTGELFF
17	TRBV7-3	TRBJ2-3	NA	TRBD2	TGTGCCAGCAGCTTAAGGGGAACTAGCGGGGGTACAGATACGCAGTATTTT	CASSLRGTSGGTDTQYF
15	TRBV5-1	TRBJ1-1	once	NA	TGCGCCAGCAGCTTGGAGGTGGGGAGGGTCGCTGAAGCTTTCTTT	CASSLEVGRVAEAFF
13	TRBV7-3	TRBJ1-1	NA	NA	TGTGCCAGCAGCCCAAACTCAAACACTGAAGCTTTCTTT	CASSPNSNTEAFF
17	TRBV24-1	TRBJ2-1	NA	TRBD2	TGTGCCACCAGTGACACGACTAGCGGGGGGTTGTCGGTTGAGCAGTTCTTC	CATSDTTSGGLSVEQFF
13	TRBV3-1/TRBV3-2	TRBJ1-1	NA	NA	TGTGCCAGCAGCCACCGACCAGGCGCTGAAGCTTTCTTT	CASSHRPGAEAFF
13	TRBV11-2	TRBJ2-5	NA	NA	TGTGCCAGCAGCTTAGACCCCGGGGGGACCCAGTACTTC	CASSLDPGGTQYF
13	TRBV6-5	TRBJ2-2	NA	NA	TGTGCCACCTGGAGATCGGGCACCGGGGAGCTGTTTTTT	CATWRSGTGELFF
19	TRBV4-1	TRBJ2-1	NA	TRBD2	TGCGCCAGCAGCCCCATCGCGCGGGGTCTAGCGGGTTCCTACAATGAGCAGTTCTTC	CASSPIARGLAGSYNEQFF
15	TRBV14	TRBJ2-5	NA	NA	TGTGCCAGCAGCCAAGGTTTCATCCAGGAAGAGACCCAGTACTTC	CASSQGFIQEETQYF
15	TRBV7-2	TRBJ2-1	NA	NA	TGTGCCAGCAGTCGCGGACGGGACTCCTACAATGAGCAGTTCTTC	CASSRGRDSYNEQFF
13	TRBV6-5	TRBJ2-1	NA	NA	TGTGCCAGCAGTTATACAGCAGGGAATGAGCAGTTCTTC	CASSYTAGNEQFF
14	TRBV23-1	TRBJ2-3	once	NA	TGCGCCAGCAGTACCTCGCGGTGGGAGGATACGCAGTATTTT	CASSTSRWEDTQYF
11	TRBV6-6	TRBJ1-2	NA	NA	TGTGCCAGCAGTTCGACGTCCCGGGACACCTTC	CASSSTSRDTF
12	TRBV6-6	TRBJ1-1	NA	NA	TGTGCCAGCAGTTATACTGCACGTGAAGCTTTCTTT	CASSYTAREAFF
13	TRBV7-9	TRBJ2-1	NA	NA	TGTGCCAGCAGTTCCTATAATCCAAATGAGCAGTTCTTC	CASSSYNPNEQFF
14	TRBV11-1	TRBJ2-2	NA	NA	TGTGCCAGCAGCTCGGGTCCAAACACCGGGGAGCTGTTTTTT	CASSSGPNTGELFF
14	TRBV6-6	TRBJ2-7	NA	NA	TGTGCCAGCAGCCCAAACAGAAACTCCTACGAGCAGTACTTC	CASSPNRNSYEQYF
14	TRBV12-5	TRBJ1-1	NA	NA	TGTGCTAGTGGTTTGTTTCTACTGAACACTGAAGCTTTCTTT	CASGLFLLNTEAFF
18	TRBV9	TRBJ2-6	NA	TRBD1	TGTGCCAGCAGCCACGACAGGGGGACTTTCAGTGGGGCCAACGTCCTGACTTTC	CASSHDRGTFSGANVLTF
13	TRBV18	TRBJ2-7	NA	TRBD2	TGTGCCAGCTCACCCTTCGGGGAGGGCGAGCAGTACTTC	CASSPFGEGEQYF
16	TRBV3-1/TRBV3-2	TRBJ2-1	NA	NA	TGTGCCAGCAGCCGAACTCCGGGACATGCCTACAATGAGCAGTTCTTC	CASSRTPGHAYNEQFF
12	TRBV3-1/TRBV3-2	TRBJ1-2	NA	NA	TGTGCCAGCAGCGGCCACAGGGAGGGCTACACCTTC	CASSGHREGYTF
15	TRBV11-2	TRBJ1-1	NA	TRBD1	TGTGCCAGCAGCTCAAACAGGGGGCGGGGCACTGAAGCTTTCTTT	CASSSNRGRGTEAFF
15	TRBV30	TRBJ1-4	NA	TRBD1	TGTGCCTGGAGAAACCGGGACAGGGGAAATGAAAAACTGTTTTTT	CAWRNRDRGNEKLFF
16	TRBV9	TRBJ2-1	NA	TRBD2	TGTGCCAGCAGCGTGGGGGGGTTAGGTGGACACAATGAGCAGTTCTTC	CASSVGGLGGHNEQFF
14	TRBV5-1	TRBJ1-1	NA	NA	TGCGCCAGCAGCTTGGGTGAGTCCCGTATGGAAGCTTTCTTT	CASSLGESRMEAFF
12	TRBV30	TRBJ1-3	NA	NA	TGTGCCTGGAGCGCGGGTGGAAACACCATATATTTT	CAWSAGGNTIYF
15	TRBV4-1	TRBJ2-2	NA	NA	TGCGCCAGCAGCCAAGGAGCGGCACTAACCGGGGAGCTGTTTTTT	CASSQGAALTGELFF
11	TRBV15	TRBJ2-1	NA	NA	TGTGCCACCGCTAAGTACAATGAGCAGTTCTTC	CATAKYNEQFF
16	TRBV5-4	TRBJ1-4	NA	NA	TGTGCCAGCAGCTCCGCCTCAATACGGACTGAGAAAAAACTGTTTTTT	CASSSASIRTEKKLFF
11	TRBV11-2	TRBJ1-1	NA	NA	TGTGCCAGCAGAGCGGTGTTCGGAGCTTTCTTT	CASRAVFGAFF
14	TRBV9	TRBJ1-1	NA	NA	TGTGCCAGCAAGCCGGGGGGTGCGAACACTGAAGCTTTCTTT	CASKPGGANTEAFF
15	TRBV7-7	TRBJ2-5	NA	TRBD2	TGTGCTAGCAGCCCGGGGAGGGTAGCTCAAGAGACCCAGTACTTC	CASSPGRVAQETQYF
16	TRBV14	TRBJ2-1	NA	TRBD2	TGTGCCAGCAGCCGGCCCGGGACTAGTTTTTACAATGAGCAGTTCTTC	CASSRPGTSFYNEQFF
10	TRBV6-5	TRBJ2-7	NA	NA	TGTGCCAGCGGCAGCTACGAGCAGTACTTC	CASGSYEQYF
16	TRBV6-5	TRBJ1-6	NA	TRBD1	TGTGCCAGCAGTTTAGGTGAGGACAGGGGACGCTCACCCCTCCACTTT	CASSLGEDRGRSPLHF
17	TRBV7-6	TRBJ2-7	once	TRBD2	TGTGCCAGCAGCCCGCGGCGGGGGGGGCGCGACGCCTACGAGCAGTACTTC	CASSPRRGGRDAYEQYF
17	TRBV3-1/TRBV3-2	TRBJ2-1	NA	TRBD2	TGTGCCAGCAGCCAAGGCCTTTTTAGCGGGGGGGTCACTGAGCAGTTCTTC	CASSQGLFSGGVTEQFF
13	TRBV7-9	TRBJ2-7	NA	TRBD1	TGTGCCACAACGACAGGGGGCTTCAACGAGCAGTACTTC	CATTTGGFNEQYF
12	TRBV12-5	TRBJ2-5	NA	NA	TGTGCTAGTGGTTTAATCCGAGAGACCCAGTACTTC	CASGLIRETQYF
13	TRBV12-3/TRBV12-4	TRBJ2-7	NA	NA	TGTGCCAGCAGCCACAGGTTACTCTACGAGCAGTACTTC	CASSHRLLYEQYF
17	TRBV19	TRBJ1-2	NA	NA	TGTGCCAGTAGTATAGGGGGGAGGCTCCCCCCTAACTATGGCTACACCTTC	CASSIGGRLPPNYGYTF
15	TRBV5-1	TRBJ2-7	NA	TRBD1	TGCGCCAGCAAGGCCGGGACAGGGAGCTCCTACGAGCAGTACTTC	CASKAGTGSSYEQYF
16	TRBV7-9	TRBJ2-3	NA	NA	TGTGCCAGCAGCTTAGGGTCTAGCGCTGTGGCGGATACGCAGTATTTT	CASSLGSSAVADTQYF
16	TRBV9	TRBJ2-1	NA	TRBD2	TGTGCCAGCAGCTTCGAACTAGCGGGGGCGAACAATGAGCAGTTCTTC	CASSFELAGANNEQFF
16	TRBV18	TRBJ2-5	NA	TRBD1	TGTGCCAGCTCACCCTCGTGGGGGACAGTACAAGAGACCCAGTACTTC	CASSPSWGTVQETQYF